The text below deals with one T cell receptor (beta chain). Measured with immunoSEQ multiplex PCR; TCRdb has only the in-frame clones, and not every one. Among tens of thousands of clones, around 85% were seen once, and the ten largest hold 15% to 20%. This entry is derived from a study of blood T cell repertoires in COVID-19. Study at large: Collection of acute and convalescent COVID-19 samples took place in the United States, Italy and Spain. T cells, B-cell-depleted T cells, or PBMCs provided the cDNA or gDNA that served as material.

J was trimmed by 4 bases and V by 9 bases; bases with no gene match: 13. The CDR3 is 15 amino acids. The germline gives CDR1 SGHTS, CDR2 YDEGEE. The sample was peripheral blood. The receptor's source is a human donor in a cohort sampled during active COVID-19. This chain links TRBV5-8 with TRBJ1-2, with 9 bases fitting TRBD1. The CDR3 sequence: CAIPPGTGRSYGYTF. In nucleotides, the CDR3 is TGTGCCATTCCCCCCGGGACAGGGCGATCCTATGGCTACACCTTC.